Sequencing of this T cell receptor (beta chain) was carried out in a study of OX40 agonist ivuxolimab in advanced cancers. Study at large: People in dose escalation had one of these cancers: hepatocellular carcinoma, melanoma, renal cell or head and neck cancer.

Comments on this clone: Its cognate antigen is unknown.

General study results and limits: More expanded clones were seen, on average, in CD8+ T cells than in CD4+.

Any history of autoimmune disease or systemic immunosuppression disqualified patients. Samples of blood were obtained at baseline, on cycle 4 day 1, and on cycle 7 day 1. Some clones are missing from TCRdb's copy, which holds only in-frame ones; the method was immunoSEQ multiplex PCR. The sample shows roughly 76,000 clones, around nine tenths of them seen only once. The CDR3 runs to 15 residues. After removal of 4 bases from V and 6 bases from J, the junction contained 5 bases not matched to a gene. The V gene's germline CDR1 is SGHRS and CDR2 YFSETQ. The chain is built from TRBV5-1 and TRBJ1-3; the match to TRBD1 covers 12 bases. This sequence was found in an adult with an advanced solid tumor such as melanoma, head and neck, liver or kidney cancer. This material consisted of CD4+ or CD8+ T cells sorted from blood, taken in a trial of the OX40 agonist ivuxolimab. CDR3 residues: CASSQGQGAANTIYF. CDR3 nucleotides: TGCGCCAGCAGCCAGGGACAGGGGGCAGCAAACACCATATATTTT.